This TCR beta chain appears in the sequencing data of a study of spatial heterogeneity in lung cancer. Points from the study as a whole: How many expanded intratumoral alpha and beta TCRs were present tracked the tumor mutation count, which was a count of nonsynonymous mutations.

From germline, CDR1 is DFQATT and CDR2 SNEGSKA (reference sequence). Trimming cost V 5 bases and J 6 bases, with 10 bases left between them. CDR3 length: 11 amino acids. Concerning this clonotype: The antigen remains undetermined.

Stated time point: sample taken at primary tumor resection. Each CDR3 protein is one row after TCRdb ran MiXCR on the 5' RACE reads. The repertoire has 12,000 to 15,000 distinct CDR3 sequences, under 8% of them found once; the top ten carry around 10%. This clonotype was sampled from a male donor with early-stage non-small cell lung cancer. The rearrangement links TRBV20-1 to TRBJ1-1, with a weak D call TRBD1 (6 bases). This specimen was lung tumor tissue, taken at surgery. This chain's CDR3 is CSAQGLAEAFF. The CDR3, as DNA: TGCAGTGCTCAGGGGTTGGCTGAAGCTTTCTTT.